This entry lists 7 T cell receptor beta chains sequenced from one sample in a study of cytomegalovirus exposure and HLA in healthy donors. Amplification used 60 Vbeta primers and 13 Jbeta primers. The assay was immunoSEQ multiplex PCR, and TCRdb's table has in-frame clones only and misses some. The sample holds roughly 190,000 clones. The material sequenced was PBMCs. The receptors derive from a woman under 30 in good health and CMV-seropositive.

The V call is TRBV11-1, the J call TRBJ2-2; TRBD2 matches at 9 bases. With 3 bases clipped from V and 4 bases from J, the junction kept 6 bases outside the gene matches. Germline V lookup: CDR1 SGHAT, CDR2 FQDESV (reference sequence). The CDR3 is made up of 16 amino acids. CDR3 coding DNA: TGTGCCAGCAGCTTGCAGAGACTAGCGGTCACCGGGGAGCTGTTTTTT. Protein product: CASSLQRLAVTGELFF.

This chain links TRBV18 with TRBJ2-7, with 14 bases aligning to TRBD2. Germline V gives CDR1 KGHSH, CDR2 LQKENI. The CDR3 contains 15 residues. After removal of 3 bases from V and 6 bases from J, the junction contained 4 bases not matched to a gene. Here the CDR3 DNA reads TGTGCCAGCTCACCGCTTGGGACTAGCGGGGGCGAGCAGTACTTC. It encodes CASSPLGTSGGEQYF.

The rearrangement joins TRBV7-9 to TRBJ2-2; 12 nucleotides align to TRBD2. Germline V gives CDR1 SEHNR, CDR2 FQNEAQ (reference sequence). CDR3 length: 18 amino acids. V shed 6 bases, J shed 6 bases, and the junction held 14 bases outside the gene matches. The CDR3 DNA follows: TGTGCCAGCAGATCCCTAGCGGGAGGGCCTTTATTGCCCGGGGAGCTGTTTTTT. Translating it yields CASRSLAGGPLLPGELFF.

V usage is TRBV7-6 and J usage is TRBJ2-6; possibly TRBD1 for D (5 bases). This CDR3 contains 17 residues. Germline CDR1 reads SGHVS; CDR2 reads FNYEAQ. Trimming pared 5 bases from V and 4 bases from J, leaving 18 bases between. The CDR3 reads CASSPRARFVGANVLTF. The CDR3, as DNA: TGTGCCAGCAGCCCCAGGGCTAGGTTTGTCGGGGCCAACGTCCTGACTTTC.

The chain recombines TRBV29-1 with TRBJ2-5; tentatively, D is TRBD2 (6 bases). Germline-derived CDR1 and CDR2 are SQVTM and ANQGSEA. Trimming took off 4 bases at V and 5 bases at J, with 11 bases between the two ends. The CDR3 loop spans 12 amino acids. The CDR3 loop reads CSVARGSETQYF. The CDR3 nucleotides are TGCAGCGTTGCGCGGGGCTCGGAGACCCAGTACTTC.

CDR3 region: CAWSVLGGGGAGELFF. Here the CDR3 DNA reads TGTGCCTGGAGTGTACTGGGGGGAGGGGGGGCCGGGGAGCTGTTTTTT. The V call is TRBV30, the J call TRBJ2-2; weak D call: TRBD2 (7 bases). Trimming removed 0 bases at V and 6 bases at J, with 17 bases between. The CDR3 loop spans 16 amino acids. Per germline, CDR1 GTSNPN and CDR2 SVGIG (reference sequence).

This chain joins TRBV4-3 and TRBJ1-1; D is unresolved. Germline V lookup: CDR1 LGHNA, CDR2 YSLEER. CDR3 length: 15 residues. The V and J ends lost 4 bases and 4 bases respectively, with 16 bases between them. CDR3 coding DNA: TGCGCCAGCAGCCCCCGCGACAAGGATGTCACTGAAGCTTTCTTT. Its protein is CASSPRDKDVTEAFF.